These T cell receptor beta chains were read from a single sample in a study of T cell responses to AZD1222 COVID-19 vaccine. Clones were sequenced by immunoSEQ multiplex PCR, and TCRdb holds only the in-frame ones, with some missing. The sample has 150,000 to 200,000 clones, 75% to 90% seen once; the top ten hold roughly 4%. Source: peripheral blood, taken 28 days after the second dose of the MenACWY control vaccine. The receptors originated from an adult who received the MenACWY meningococcal vaccine as a control. Both conserved end residues are part of each CDR3. D genes are given only for firm matches.

j_call: TRBJ1-4; v_call: TRBV5-1; d_call: NA; cdr3_aa: CASSGSRTLNEKLFF
j_call: TRBJ1-6; v_call: TRBV5-1; d_call: TRBD1; cdr3_aa: CASSEGQGTALHF
j_call: TRBJ1-1; v_call: TRBV5-8; d_call: NA; cdr3_aa: CASSLGWGGTEAFF
j_call: TRBJ2-4; v_call: TRBV15; d_call: NA; cdr3_aa: CATSRDWGGVDMGKNIQYF
j_call: TRBJ2-1; v_call: TRBV18; d_call: TRBD1; cdr3_aa: CASSPRGTGWDNEQFF
j_call: TRBJ2-1; v_call: TRBV28; d_call: NA; cdr3_aa: CASSPQGSYNEQFF
j_call: TRBJ1-1; v_call: TRBV10-1; d_call: NA; cdr3_aa: CATHIEAFF
j_call: TRBJ2-2; v_call: TRBV27; d_call: NA; cdr3_aa: CASSLEGGRGTGELFF
j_call: TRBJ1-1; v_call: TRBV6-1; d_call: NA; cdr3_aa: CASSERPGMNTEAFF
j_call: TRBJ2-6; v_call: TRBV4-1; d_call: TRBD1; cdr3_aa: CASSHPLHGTGGKGANVLTF
j_call: TRBJ2-5; v_call: TRBV7-8; d_call: NA; cdr3_aa: CASSLAGGLETQYF
j_call: TRBJ1-3; v_call: TRBV10-3; d_call: NA; cdr3_aa: CAISGSGNTIYF
j_call: TRBJ2-1; v_call: TRBV3-1/TRBV3-2; d_call: NA; cdr3_aa: CASSQDSQTYNEQFF